This paragraph reports one TCR beta chain. This clone was detected a few times. Its antigen is not yet known. The input lacks base qualities; no much larger clone sits a single base away. In the germline V gene (reference sequence), CDR1 corresponds to LNHDA and CDR2 to SQIVND. Counted from cysteine to phenylalanine, this CDR3 has 15 amino acids. Of the read, only the CDR3 DNA is kept; its 45 bases are in frame from base 1. V and J lose 4 bases and 1 base, and a span of 13 bases separates them. This specimen comes from a study of cytomegalovirus exposure and HLA in healthy donors listed by TCRdb under 2017. Study-level background: In an earlier analysis of under 750 of the donors, approximately 260 Gb of sequence data and just under 120 million unique TCR beta sequences from 150 million to 200 million T cells were reported. A separate validation cohort of over 95 different subjects was used in addition to the roughly 670-subject first cohort. Donor age, sex, ethnicity and CMV serostatus were compiled together with the repertoire data. Of the 398 genotyped donors, around 81% fell in the genetic ancestry cluster associated with self-reported Caucasian donors. Using immunosequencing, the study profiled T cell repertoires from 500 to 800 subjects and related those repertoires to cytomegalovirus serostatus. Class I and class II HLA loci were covered by the typing at four-digit resolution. A later analysis re-examined previously published TCR beta repertoires from 500 to 700 donors and added high-resolution HLA genotyping to investigate patterns of TCR occurrence. Four or five DR-DQ haplotypes were handled as single units for association and clustering because linkage in the cohort was strong. Across about 380 genotyped donors of the cohort, an average of about 240,000 unique TCR beta nucleotide sequences per donor were sequenced, and 15% to 20% of those sequences were non-productive. Roughly 300 gigabases of sequencing data and around 80 million unique TCR sequences made up an early release that covered some 640 HLA-typed donors. The study combined high-throughput TCR immunosequencing, statistical association of individual TCRs with disease status, and machine learning to predict cytomegalovirus infection status. The study aimed to test whether signatures of past pathogen exposure could be identified by cataloging public T cell receptors. Rather than using new phenotypic data, the later analysis identified candidate immune exposures from TCR beta sequences and from how often those sequences occurred across donors. The number of donors typed differed by locus, with about 629-630 for A, B, C, DRB1 and DQB1, more than 500 for DQA1, 600 to 610 for DPA1, and under 490 for DPB1. In a later genetic analysis, genome-wide SNP genotypes for about 55% of the roughly 670 donors were used, and that subset was treated as a discovery cohort. Every repertoire in the discovery cohort had been generated on one and the same sequencing platform. An earlier analysis of around 640 of the donors used high-throughput TCR beta sequencing to judge whether each TCR beta V gene segment behaved as functional or pseudogenic.

General conclusions and limits of the study: Compared with the 666-donor mean, donors in an Asian-associated ancestry cluster had fewer N-insertions in productive TCRs, according to a later genetic analysis. A few of the identified cytomegalovirus-associated TCR beta chains were confirmed in vitro to be specific for cytomegalovirus antigens. In a later analysis, the rate of TCR association differed among HLA loci, with DRB1 alleles having the most associated TCRs and HLA-C alleles having the fewest. Correlated functional status among segregating V segments might reflect linkage disequilibrium, but an unknown experimental factor could not be ruled out. Broadly in line with IMGT annotations, most TCR beta V segments showed up in productive rearrangements about 87% or about 30% of the time in an earlier analysis of 450 to 750 of the donors. The study gave a list of some 150 TCR beta chains associated with cytomegalovirus. For the cohort, immune exposure information was limited to CMV serostatus. Most CMV-associated TCR beta chains appeared to be HLA-restricted in a later analysis, and the HLA associations seemed to be driven largely by CMV exposure. Strong co-occurrence of HLA alleles, especially DR and DQ, made assigning TCR associations to individual alleles difficult. In a later analysis, HLA-associated TCR beta chains were found to be more clonally expanded and to have lower generation probabilities than equally common non-associated chains. An association between a missense DCLRE1C variant and V-gene and J-gene trimming of TCR beta chains was found in a later genetic analysis and replicated in an independent cohort. HLA typing was unavailable for some donors at each locus, so association tests used only the typed subset. According to the authors, the approach could potentially be generalized to other disease states and immunological phenotypes. Several of the top co-occurrence clusters appeared to be linked to parvovirus B19, influenza, CMV and Epstein-Barr virus, according to a later analysis. Presence/absence analyses assumed roughly uniform sequencing depth across donors, an assumption that may not hold. A group of highly shared sequence variants was considered likely to be a technical artifact of the sequencing pipeline. In both the original and validation cohorts, the classifier was reported to diagnose cytomegalovirus status with high specificity and sensitivity. A further reported finding was that TCR beta sequences accurately predicted the HLA-A and HLA-B alleles for most subjects in the first cohort. While some public TCRs were present in many individuals, most TCR sequences turned up only very rarely across donors. The 87-base-pair reads could not distinguish some IMGT-functional V segments, including TRBV6-2 and TRBV6-3, so those segments were excluded. The earlier analysis of about 600 of the donors excluded fewer than 20 rarely observed V segments, including chromosome 9 orphons, because counts were too low. In a later analysis, around 15,000 TCR beta sequences were associated with specific HLA alleles at a false discovery rate of 0.05. In this cohort, only TCR beta chains were sequenced, and detectable features were limited by the absence of alpha or paired-chain data.

Preparation of the library involved the immunoSEQ multiplex PCR assay. For the multiplex PCR, a mixture combining 60 forward primers for TCR Vbeta segments and 13 reverse primers for TCR Jbeta segments was used. A multiplex PCR assay on genomic DNA amplified the CDR3 region of rearranged TCR beta genes. Amplified TCR beta libraries were sequenced as 87-base-pair reads on the Illumina HiSeq System. For the original study's pipeline: Across the 500 to 850 repertoires, a later analysis counted approximately 75 million unique TCR beta chains, roughly 11 million of which were shared by at least two donors. To remove PCR and sequencing errors, raw reads were error-corrected and collapsed into unique sequences using a nearest-neighbor algorithm that merged closely related sequences. CDR3 sequences were aligned to IMGT reference sequences to assign V, D and J gene segments. For a sequence to be retained, a match of at least six nucleotides to both a V gene segment and a J gene segment was required. Rearrangements were called productive when the CDR3 lacked stop codons and stayed in frame with V and J; all others were non-productive. CDR3 was defined according to IMGT convention as the region running from the second conserved V-encoded cysteine to the conserved J-encoded phenylalanine. In an earlier analysis of more than 550 of the donors, sequences lacking an unambiguous match to a single V gene segment were excluded. An earlier analysis of fewer than 750 of the donors called V segments functional above 56.7% productive rearrangements and segregating when the between-donor standard deviation exceeded 5%. A statistical classification framework was built for diagnosing cytomegalovirus status from the catalog of TCR beta chain sequences. In a later analysis, V and J genes were assigned by comparing TCR nucleotide sequences against IMGT/GENE-DB human TR gene sequences. The TCRdist pipeline was used in a later analysis to assign CDR3 sequences and most-parsimonious VDJ recombination scenarios. In a later analysis, every TCR beta chain was defined by the combination of its CDR3 amino acid sequence and its V-gene family, and reads without a unique V-gene family were dropped. To address suspected cross-contamination and a sequencing artifact, a later analysis removed approximately 600 highly shared, low-generation-probability nucleotide sequences. A later analysis calculated a clonal expansion index for each public chain from normalized within-repertoire ranks of inferred template counts. In a later analysis, generation probabilities were computed with a VDJ recombination model fitted to out-of-frame rearrangements, and the resulting probabilities were checked against IGoR. Hypergeometric tests were used in a later analysis to score TCR-TCR, TCR-HLA and TCR-CMV co-occurrence, with a repertoire-size bias correction applied to the TCR pairs. To estimate false discovery rates, a later analysis permuted the HLA or CMV assignments 20 times. In a later analysis, co-occurring TCRs were grouped using DBSCAN, with TCRdist sequence similarity added in when clustering inside HLA-allele-positive subsets. Repertoires with fewer than 30,000 or more than 120,000 public chains were left out of co-occurrence clustering, as were a handful of repertoires with anomalous nucleotide sharing. TCRdb took over this immuneACCESS table, retaining in-frame rearrangements with V and J assigned. Such tables are incomplete; in checked studies, under half of the missing clones stem from an unresolved V gene, and the remainder is unexplained. V, J and clone size are taken as reported in that table, and D and trimming were inferred from the DNA itself. This sample has over 200,000 clones in its table, and about 72% of those were observed once. 3.8% of the sample is in the top ten clones.

The cohort comprised 550 to 700 healthy bone marrow donors. All cohort members were sampled while nominally healthy, although unrecorded immune exposures were likely present. The donor was CMV seronegative and was included in the group of 352 seronegative cohort members. A peripheral blood sample was collected from each donor, and TCR beta sequencing was performed on peripheral blood mononuclear cells. The Qiagen DNeasy Blood Extraction Kit was used to extract genomic DNA from the blood cell samples. The V and J genes are TRBV19 and TRBJ1-2, with TRBD1 perhaps the D gene, on 6 matching bases. This clonotype originated in a male donor in good health and CMV-seronegative. Sequencing used PBMCs. The CDR3 loop reads CASSTQGQFNYGYTF. The DNA reads TGTGCCAGTAGTACCCAAGGACAGTTTAACTATGGCTACACCTTC.